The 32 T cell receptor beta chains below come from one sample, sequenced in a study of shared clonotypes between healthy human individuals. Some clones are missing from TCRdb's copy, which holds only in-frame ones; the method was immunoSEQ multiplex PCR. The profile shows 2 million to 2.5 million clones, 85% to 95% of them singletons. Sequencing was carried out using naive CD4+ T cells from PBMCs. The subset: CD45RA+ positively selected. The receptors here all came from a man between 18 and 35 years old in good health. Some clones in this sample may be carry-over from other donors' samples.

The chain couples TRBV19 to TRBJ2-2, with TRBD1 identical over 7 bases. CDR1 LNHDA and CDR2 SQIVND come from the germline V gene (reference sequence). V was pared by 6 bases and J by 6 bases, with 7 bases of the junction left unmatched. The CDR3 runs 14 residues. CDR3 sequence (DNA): TGTGCCAGTAGCACAGACAGGGTTTCCGGGGAGCTGTTTTTT. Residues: CASSTDRVSGELFF. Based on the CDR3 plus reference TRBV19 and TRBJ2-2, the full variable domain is DGGITQSPKYLFRKEGQNVTLSCEQNLNHDAMYWYRQDPGQGLRLIYYSQIVNDFQKGDIAEGYSVSREKKESFPLTVTSAQKNPTAFYLCASSTDRVSGELFFGEGSRLTVL.

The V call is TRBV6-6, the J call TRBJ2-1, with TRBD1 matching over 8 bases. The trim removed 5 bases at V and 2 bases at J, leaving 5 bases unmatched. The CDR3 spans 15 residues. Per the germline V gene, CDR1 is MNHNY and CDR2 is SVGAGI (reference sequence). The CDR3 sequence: CASSKQTGAYNEQFF. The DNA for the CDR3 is TGTGCCAGCAGTAAACAGACAGGGGCCTACAATGAGCAGTTCTTC.

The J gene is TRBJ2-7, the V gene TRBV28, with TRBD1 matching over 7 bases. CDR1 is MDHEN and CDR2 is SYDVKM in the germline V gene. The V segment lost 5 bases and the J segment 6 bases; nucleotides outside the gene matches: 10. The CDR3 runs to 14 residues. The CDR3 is CASSAADRLGEQYF. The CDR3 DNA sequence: TGTGCCAGCAGTGCCGCGGACAGGTTGGGCGAGCAGTACTTC.

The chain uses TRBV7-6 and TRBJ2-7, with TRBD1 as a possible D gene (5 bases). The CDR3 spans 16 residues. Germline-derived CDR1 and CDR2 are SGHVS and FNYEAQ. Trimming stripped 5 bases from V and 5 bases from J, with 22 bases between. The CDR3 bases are TGTGCCAGCAGCATCTTCCAGGGCCCCGGCGTGCACGAGCAGTACTTC. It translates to CASSIFQGPGVHEQYF.

CDR3 bases: TGTGCCAGCAGTTTAGACAGGATGGCGCGGGAGCAGTACTTC. As protein: CASSLDRMAREQYF. The chain joins TRBV27 to TRBJ2-7, with a weak D call TRBD1 (6 bases). Germline V gene data show CDR1 as MNHEY and CDR2 as SMNVEV (reference sequence). V lost 2 bases to trimming and J lost 7 bases, with 15 bases between them. The CDR3 has 14 residues.

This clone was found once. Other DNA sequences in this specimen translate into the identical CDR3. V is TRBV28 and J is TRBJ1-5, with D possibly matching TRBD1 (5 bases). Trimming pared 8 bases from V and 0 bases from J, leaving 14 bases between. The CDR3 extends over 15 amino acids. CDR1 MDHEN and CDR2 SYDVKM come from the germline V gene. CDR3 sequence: CASSLGGYSNQPQHF. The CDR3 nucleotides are TGTGCCAGCTCACTGGGGGGATATAGCAATCAGCCCCAGCATTTT.

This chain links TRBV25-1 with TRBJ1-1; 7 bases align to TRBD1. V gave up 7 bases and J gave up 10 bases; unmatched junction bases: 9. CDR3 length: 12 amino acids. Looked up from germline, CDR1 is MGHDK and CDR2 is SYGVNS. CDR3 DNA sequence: TGTGCCAGCACCCTCGGGGCAGGGGGAGCTTTCTTT. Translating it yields CASTLGAGGAFF.

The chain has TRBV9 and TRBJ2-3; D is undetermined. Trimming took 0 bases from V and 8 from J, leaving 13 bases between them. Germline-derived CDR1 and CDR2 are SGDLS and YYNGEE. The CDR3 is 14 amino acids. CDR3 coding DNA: TGTGCCAGCAGCGTAGCTACTGGGGTTGCTACGCAGTATTTT. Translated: CASSVATGVATQYF.

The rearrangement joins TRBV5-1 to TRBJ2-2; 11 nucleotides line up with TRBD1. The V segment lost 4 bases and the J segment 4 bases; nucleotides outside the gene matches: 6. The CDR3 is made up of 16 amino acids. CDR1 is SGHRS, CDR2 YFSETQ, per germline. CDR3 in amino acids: CASSPRTGGFTGELFF. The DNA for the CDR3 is TGCGCCAGCAGCCCAAGGACAGGGGGCTTCACCGGGGAGCTGTTTTTT.

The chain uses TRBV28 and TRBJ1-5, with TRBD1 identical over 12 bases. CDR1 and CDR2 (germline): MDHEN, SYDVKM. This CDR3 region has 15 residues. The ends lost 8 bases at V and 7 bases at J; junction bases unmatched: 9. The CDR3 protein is CASDRGTGGLQPQHF. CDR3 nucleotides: TGTGCCAGCGATCGCGGGACAGGGGGCTTACAGCCCCAGCATTTT. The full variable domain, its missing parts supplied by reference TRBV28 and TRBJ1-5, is DVKVTQSSRYLVKRTGEKVFLECVQDMDHENMFWYRQDPGLGLRLIYFSYDVKMKEKGDIPEGYSVSREKKERFSLILESASTNQTSMYLCASDRGTGGLQPQHFGDGTRLSIL.

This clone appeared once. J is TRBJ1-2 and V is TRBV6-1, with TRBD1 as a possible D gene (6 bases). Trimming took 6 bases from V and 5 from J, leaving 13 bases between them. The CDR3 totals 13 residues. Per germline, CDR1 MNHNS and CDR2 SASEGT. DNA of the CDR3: TGTGCCAGCAGCCTTGGACAGTATTATGGCTACACCTTC. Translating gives CASSLGQYYGYTF.

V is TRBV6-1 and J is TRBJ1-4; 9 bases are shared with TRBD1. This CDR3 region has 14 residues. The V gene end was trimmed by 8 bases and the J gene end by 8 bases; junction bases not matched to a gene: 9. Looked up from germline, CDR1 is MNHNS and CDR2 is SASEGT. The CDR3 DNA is TGTGCCAGCGGGCCCGGGACAGGGAACGAAAAACTGTTTTTT. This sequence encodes CASGPGTGNEKLFF.

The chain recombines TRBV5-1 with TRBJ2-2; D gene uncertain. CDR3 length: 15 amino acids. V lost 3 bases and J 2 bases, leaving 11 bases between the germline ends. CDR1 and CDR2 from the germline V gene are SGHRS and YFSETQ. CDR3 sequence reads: CASSYFASNTGELFF. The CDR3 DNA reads TGCGCCAGCAGCTACTTCGCGTCAAACACCGGGGAGCTGTTTTTT.

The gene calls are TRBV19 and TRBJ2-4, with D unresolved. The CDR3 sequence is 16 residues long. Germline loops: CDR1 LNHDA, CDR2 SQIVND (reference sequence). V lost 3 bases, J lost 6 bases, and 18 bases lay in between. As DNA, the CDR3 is TGTGCCAGTAGTATCGAGCAACGTACTACTCGAAACATTCAGTACTTC. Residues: CASSIEQRTTRNIQYF.

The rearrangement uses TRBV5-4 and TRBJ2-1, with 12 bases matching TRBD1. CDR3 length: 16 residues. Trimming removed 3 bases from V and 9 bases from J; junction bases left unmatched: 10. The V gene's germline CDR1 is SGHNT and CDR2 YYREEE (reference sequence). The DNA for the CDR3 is TGTGCCAGCAGCTCTGGAAGGGACAGGGGGCCTGGTGAGCAGTTCTTC. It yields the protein CASSSGRDRGPGEQFF.

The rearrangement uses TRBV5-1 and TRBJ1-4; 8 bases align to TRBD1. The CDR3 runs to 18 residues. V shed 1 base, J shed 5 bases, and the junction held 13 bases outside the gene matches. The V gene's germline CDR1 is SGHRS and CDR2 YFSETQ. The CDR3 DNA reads TGCGCCAGCAGCTTGTATCTATTCCAGGGGGCATCGAATGAAAAACTGTTTTTT. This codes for CASSLYLFQGASNEKLFF.

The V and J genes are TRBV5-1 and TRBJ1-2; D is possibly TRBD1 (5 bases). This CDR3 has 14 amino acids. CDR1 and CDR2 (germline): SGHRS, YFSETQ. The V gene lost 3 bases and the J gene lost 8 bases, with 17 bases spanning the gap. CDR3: CASSSRDDSLGYTF. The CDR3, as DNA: TGCGCCAGCAGCTCCCGGGACGACAGCCTAGGCTACACCTTC.

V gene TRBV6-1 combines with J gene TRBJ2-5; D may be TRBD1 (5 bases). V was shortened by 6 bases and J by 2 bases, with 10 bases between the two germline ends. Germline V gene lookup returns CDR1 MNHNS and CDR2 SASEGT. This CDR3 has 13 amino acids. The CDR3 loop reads CASRRQRQETQYF. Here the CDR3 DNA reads TGTGCCAGCAGACGACAGAGACAAGAGACCCAGTACTTC.

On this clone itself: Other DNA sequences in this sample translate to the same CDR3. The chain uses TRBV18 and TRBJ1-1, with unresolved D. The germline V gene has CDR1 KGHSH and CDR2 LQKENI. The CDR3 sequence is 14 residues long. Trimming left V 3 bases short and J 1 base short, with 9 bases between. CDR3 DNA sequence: TGTGCCAGCTCACCCCCTGGTGGGAACACTGAAGCTTTCTTT. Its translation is CASSPPGGNTEAFF.

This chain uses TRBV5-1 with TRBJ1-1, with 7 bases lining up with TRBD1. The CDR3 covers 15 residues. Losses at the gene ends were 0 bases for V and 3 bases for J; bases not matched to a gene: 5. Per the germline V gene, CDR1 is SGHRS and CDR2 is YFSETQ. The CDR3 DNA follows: TGCGCCAGCAGCTTGGATCTGGGACAGTACACTGAAGCTTTCTTT. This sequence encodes CASSLDLGQYTEAFF.

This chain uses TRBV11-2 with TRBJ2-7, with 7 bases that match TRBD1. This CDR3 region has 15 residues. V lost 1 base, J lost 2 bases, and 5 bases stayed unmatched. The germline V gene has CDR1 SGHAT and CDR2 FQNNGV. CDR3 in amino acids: CASSLGRDSPYEQYF. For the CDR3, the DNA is TGTGCCAGCAGCTTAGGTCGGGACAGCCCCTACGAGCAGTACTTC.

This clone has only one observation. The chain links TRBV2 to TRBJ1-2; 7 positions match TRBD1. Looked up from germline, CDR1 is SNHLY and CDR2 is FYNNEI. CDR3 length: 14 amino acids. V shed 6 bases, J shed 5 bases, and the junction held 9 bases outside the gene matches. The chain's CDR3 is CASSPGQLEYGYTF. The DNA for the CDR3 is TGTGCCAGCAGCCCGGGACAGCTAGAATATGGCTACACCTTC. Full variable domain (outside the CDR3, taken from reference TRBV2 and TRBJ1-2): EPEVTQTPSHQVTQMGQEVILRCVPISNHLYFYWYRQILGQKVEFLVSFYNNEISEKSEIFDDQFSVERPDGSNFTLKIRSTKLEDSAMYFCASSPGQLEYGYTFGSGTRLTVV.

The CDR3 region has the DNA TGTGCCATCAGTGAGTCTTTGAACGTCTTTGGCTACACCTTC. Its translation: CAISESLNVFGYTF. The chain combines TRBV10-3 with TRBJ1-2; no firm D call. Per germline, CDR1 ENHRY and CDR2 SYGVKD. V lost 0 bases and J 7 bases, leaving 12 bases between the germline ends. The CDR3 sequence is 14 residues long.

CDR3 DNA: TGTGCCAGTACCTCGGCGGGACCAAGGGCCCAGTACTTC. Encoded protein: CASTSAGPRAQYF. The chain links TRBV6-9 to TRBJ2-5; a weak D match, TRBD2 (6 bases). The CDR3 length is 13 residues. The V gene's germline CDR1 is MNHGY and CDR2 SVAAGI. V lost 9 bases to trimming and J lost 9 bases, with 20 bases between them.

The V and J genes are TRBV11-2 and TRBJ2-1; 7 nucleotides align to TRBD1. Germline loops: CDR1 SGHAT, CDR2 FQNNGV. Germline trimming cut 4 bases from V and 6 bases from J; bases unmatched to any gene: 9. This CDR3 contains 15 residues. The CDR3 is CASSSTGVRGNEQFF. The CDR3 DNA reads TGTGCCAGCAGCTCCACAGGGGTCCGGGGCAATGAGCAGTTCTTC.

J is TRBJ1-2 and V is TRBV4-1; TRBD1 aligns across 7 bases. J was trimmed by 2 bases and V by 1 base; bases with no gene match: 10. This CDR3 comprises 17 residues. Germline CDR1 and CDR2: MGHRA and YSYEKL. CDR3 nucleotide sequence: TGCGCCAGCAGCCAAGCACCCCTCAGGGGGTTGAACTATGGCTACACCTTC. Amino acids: CASSQAPLRGLNYGYTF.

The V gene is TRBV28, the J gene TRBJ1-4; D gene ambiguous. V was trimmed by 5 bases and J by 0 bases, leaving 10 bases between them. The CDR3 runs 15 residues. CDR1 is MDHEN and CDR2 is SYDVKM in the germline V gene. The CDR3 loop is CASSPKGATNEKLFF. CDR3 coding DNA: TGTGCCAGCAGTCCCAAGGGAGCAACTAATGAAAAACTGTTTTTT. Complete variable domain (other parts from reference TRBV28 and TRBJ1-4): DVKVTQSSRYLVKRTGEKVFLECVQDMDHENMFWYRQDPGLGLRLIYFSYDVKMKEKGDIPEGYSVSREKKERFSLILESASTNQTSMYLCASSPKGATNEKLFFGSGTQLSVL.

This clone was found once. The CDR3 DNA reads as TGTGCCATCAGTGAGTTGGGAGTGGGGCAAGGAAACACCATATATTTT. Translated, it gives CAISELGVGQGNTIYF. The V call is TRBV10-3, the J call TRBJ1-3, with a weak D call TRBD1 (5 bases). The CDR3 runs 16 residues. Trimming pared 1 base from V and 4 bases from J, leaving 14 bases between. Germline assignment: CDR1 ENHRY and CDR2 SYGVKD.

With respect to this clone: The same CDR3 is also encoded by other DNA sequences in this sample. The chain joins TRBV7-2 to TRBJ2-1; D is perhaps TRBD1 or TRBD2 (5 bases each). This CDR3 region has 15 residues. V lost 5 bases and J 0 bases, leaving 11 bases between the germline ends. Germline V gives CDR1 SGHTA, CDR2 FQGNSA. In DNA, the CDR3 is TGTGCCAGCAGCCTCGGGGCGGTCTCCTACAATGAGCAGTTCTTC. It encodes CASSLGAVSYNEQFF.

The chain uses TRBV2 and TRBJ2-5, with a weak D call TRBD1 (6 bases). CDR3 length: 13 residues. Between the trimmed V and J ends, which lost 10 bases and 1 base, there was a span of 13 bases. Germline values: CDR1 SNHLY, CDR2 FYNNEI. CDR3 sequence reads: CATTDRPQETQYF. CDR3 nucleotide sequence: TGTGCCACCACGGACAGACCCCAAGAGACCCAGTACTTC.

The CDR3 DNA reads TGCGCCAGCAGCTTGGGCGGGAGATCTGACTACGAGCAGTACTTC. Residues: CASSLGGRSDYEQYF. This chain links TRBV5-1 with TRBJ2-7; 7 nucleotides agree with TRBD2. The V gene end was trimmed by 0 bases and the J gene end by 3 bases; junction bases not matched to a gene: 6. Per germline, CDR1 SGHRS and CDR2 YFSETQ. The length of the CDR3 is 15 residues.

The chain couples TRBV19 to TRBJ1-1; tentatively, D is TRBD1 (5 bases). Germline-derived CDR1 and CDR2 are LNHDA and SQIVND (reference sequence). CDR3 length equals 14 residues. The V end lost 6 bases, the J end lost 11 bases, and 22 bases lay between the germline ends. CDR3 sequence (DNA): TGTGCCAGTAGCCGCAGGGAACGCCCCGGTTGGGCTTTCTTT. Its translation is CASSRRERPGWAFF.